This TCR beta chain originates from a study of blood T cells in healthy people across ages. Study findings and constraints: Any changes in expanded clonotypes were possibly confounded, as donor CMV status remained unknown. Age showed a roughly linear inverse relationship with TCR beta diversity per million T cells.

PCR was performed a second time for 7 to 11 cycles using a sample-barcoded 5' primer and a J-beta primer mix. A tag from a template-switch adaptor with 12 random nucleotides marked each cDNA molecule. MiXCR was run by TCRdb on the 5' RACE reads, yielding one entry per CDR3 protein. In the table there are some 880,000 distinct CDR3 sequences, 30% to 45% of which are singletons. On this clonotype: The target antigen is unknown.

The donors, aged roughly 6 to 95, were healthy Caucasians from Russia. This sequence was found in a man aged 18 to 30 in good health. Sequencing was carried out using blood.

This chain's CDR3 is CASRQQSVWEQFF. The CDR3 DNA reads as TGTGCCAGTCGTCAGCAGTCGGTATGGGAGCAGTTCTTC. V is TRBV28 and J is TRBJ2-1; D is unclear. V shed 9 bases and J shed 10 bases, with 19 bases lying between them. This CDR3 is 13 amino acids long. The V gene's germline CDR1 is MDHEN and CDR2 SYDVKM. The complete variable domain, with remaining parts taken from reference TRBV28 and TRBJ2-1, reads DVKVTQSSRYLVKRTGEKVFLECVQDMDHENMFWYRQDPGLGLRLIYFSYDVKMKEKGDIPEGYSVSREKKERFSLILESASTNQTSMYLCASRQQSVWEQFFGPGTRLTVL.